This TCR beta chain derives from a study of shared clonotypes between healthy human individuals. Study findings and constraints: Across subsets, estimated richness was generally greater for naive than for memory populations.

CD45RO-negative, CCR7-positively selected cells formed the naive CD8 fraction, excluding terminally differentiated effector memory CD45RA+ cells. Details on this clone: Its antigen is unidentified.

The germline V gene has CDR1 SGHRS and CDR2 YFSETQ. V lost 7 bases to trimming and J lost 6 bases; unmatched junction nucleotides: 8. The CDR3 contains 14 residues. The protocol was immunoSEQ multiplex PCR, while the TCRdb copy is restricted to in-frame clones and leaves out a portion. The sample contains over 2 million clones, about 95% of which appear only once. The sample consisted of naive CD8+ T cells sorted from blood. The chain combines TRBV5-1 with TRBJ2-1; 9 bases map to TRBD1. The TCR comes from a man between 18 and 35 years old in good health. Written as DNA, the CDR3 is TGCGCCAGCGCACCTCTGGGACAGGGCAATGAGCAGTTCTTC. Translation gives CASAPLGQGNEQFF.